The sequence of this T cell receptor (beta chain) was determined in a study of T cell responses to AZD1222 COVID-19 vaccine. To note about this clone: Its antigen is undetermined.

General study results and limits: The repertoires were collected only after the peak T cell response.

In germline, CDR1 is SGHRS, CDR2 YFSETQ. The CDR3 extends over 15 amino acids. V was clipped by 1 base and J by 5 bases, with 15 bases between them. TCRdb keeps only in-frame clones here, not all; method: immunoSEQ multiplex PCR. The table has 200,000 to 250,000 clones, 94% seen once. Sample: peripheral blood, taken 28 days after the second dose of the MenACWY control vaccine. The genes are TRBV5-1 and TRBJ2-5; no firm D call. The source of this sequence is an adult who received the MenACWY meningococcal vaccine as a control. The CDR3 protein is CASSLFGNQKETQYF. Here the CDR3 DNA reads TGCGCCAGCAGCTTGTTTGGGAATCAAAAGGAGACCCAGTACTTC.